This section outlines one T cell receptor (beta chain) sequence together with its context. The clone's antigen remains unknown. From each donor, a roughly 2.5 ml peripheral blood sample was collected into PAXgene tubes and kept at -80 degrees C. Total RNA was isolated from whole blood with the PAXgene blood miRNA kit on an automated QIAcube, without T cell sorting. Peripheral blood from monozygotic twin pairs, either concordant or discordant for inflammatory bowel disease, underwent deep TCRalpha and TCRbeta repertoire profiling that used unique molecular barcoding. Smoking habits were recorded for all twin pairs, and each individual was classified as a current, former or never smoker. The data were obtained in a study of monozygotic twins with inflammatory bowel disease (dated by TCRdb to between 2017 and 2020). Looking at the study overall: The complete study included some 28 monozygotic twin pairs: 19 IBD-discordant Danish pairs and nine German pairs, of which four were IBD-concordant and five were IBD-discordant. Within discordant pairs, disease-associated traits were sought mainly by comparing IBD patients with their genetically identical healthy co-twins. Each individual had, on average, about 151 000 unique TCRalpha sequences and 181 000 unique TCRbeta sequences available for analysis. The investigation overall reported the following: Different T cell subtypes could not be distinguished in the analysis. Repertoire similarity did not differ between concordant and discordant twins, possibly due to limited statistical power. No single strong signal or clonotype linked to IBD turned up in the results, so the idea that one exists was not supported. Because patients were on differing immunosuppressive treatments, the repertoires may have picked up extra background noise and inter-individual variability. IBD patients had lower TCRbeta repertoire diversity, measured by the inverse Simpson index, than their healthy co-twins. Compared with healthy twins, IBD patients had fewer clonotypes in common with other individuals, a difference most pronounced in patients showing signs of disease activity.

The germline V gene provides CDR1 SGHAT and CDR2 FQNNGV. Reading from cysteine to phenylalanine, the CDR3 counts 17 amino acids. DNA is not recorded here. To prepare the library, 5' RACE was applied. Each TCR library was prepared from around 3,400 ng of total RNA. For each sample, cDNA was synthesized in eight separate reactions using SMARTScribe reverse transcriptase. During cDNA synthesis, template switching was used to introduce unique molecular identifiers that contained a 6-nucleotide sample barcode. Amplification of TCRalpha and TCRbeta cDNA involved two nested PCRs of 16 and 9 cycles, and each PCR was followed by bead purification. Before amplification, the cDNA was treated with uracil DNA-glycosylase and purified using the QIAquick PCR purification kit. The second PCR was the step at which Illumina TruSeq-compatible adapters and sample-specific barcodes were added. TapeStation and Qubit were used to check library quality and concentration, and 4 to 6 ng of each library was pooled. Sequencing of the pooled libraries was done on an Illumina HiSeq2500 single-index Rapid Run using custom sequencing primers and 2 x 100 bp reads. The original methods were these. MiGEC version 1.2.6 was used for UMI-based consensus assembly to correct PCR and sequencing errors. MiXCR version 2.1.1 was used to carry out V(D)J alignment, clonotype assembly and CDR3 extraction. Normalisation of gene usage, clonotype sharing and MAIT/NKT TCR abundance was achieved by analysing the top 1000, 10 000 and 20 000 clonotypes per sample. After downsampling to 27 000 UMIs, diversity was calculated as the inverse Simpson index using the vegan R package. Paired Mann-Whitney U tests were applied to discordant twin pairs, with Benjamini-Hochberg correction for multiple testing. TCRdb reanalyzed the reads, keeping one entry per CDR3 protein sequence and omitting DNA. TCRdb, not the original authors, processed these V and J calls. In this sample's table one finds 300,000 to 400,000 distinct CDR3 sequences. The ten largest clones add up to 2% to 2.5% of the sample.

The rearrangement combines TRBV11-2 with TRBJ1-4. The specimen sequenced was blood. This clonotype was sampled from a human donor with ulcerative colitis or Crohn's disease, or a healthy co-twin of an affected twin (not recorded which). For the CDR3, the sequence is CASSSTGRGRSNEKLFF.